These T cell receptor beta chains were read from a single sample in a study of identical twins. One entry per CDR3 protein results from TCRdb running MiXCR on the 5' RACE reads. The table shows 200,000 to 300,000 distinct CDR3 sequences, with roughly an eighth occurring only once. The data also belong to a second study, concerning yellow fever vaccine responses in identical twins.

Sequencing was performed on memory (CD45RO+) T cells sorted from blood. The receptors stem from a woman younger than 35 in good health. Both conserved end residues are part of each CDR3. Each record gives: V gene, J gene, clone size, D gene, CDR3 DNA, CDR3 protein. The D gene is left open where the match is weak. The size field is filled for only some rows; it gives once, few, many or a size class.

>TRBV5-1|TRBJ2-7|.|.
TGCGCCAGCAGCTTGGGATTAGCCGATAGCTCCTACGAGCAGTACTTC
CASSLGLADSSYEQYF
>TRBV7-9|TRBJ1-2|many|.
TGTGCCAGCAGCTTTCGGGGGAACTATGGCTACACCTTC
CASSFRGNYGYTF
>TRBV5-6|TRBJ2-4|many|.
TGTGCCAGCAGCTTAGAGGGATGGGGGCCCAAAAACATTCAGTACTTC
CASSLEGWGPKNIQYF
>TRBV24-1|TRBJ2-1|few|.
TGTGCCACCAGTGACGGCGGTGGGTCCTACAATGAGCAGTTCTTC
CATSDGGGSYNEQFF
>TRBV29-1|TRBJ1-1|many|.
TGCAGCGCGAAAGGGGTCGGGAACACTGAAGCTTTCTTT
CSAKGVGNTEAFF
>TRBV12-3/TRBV12-4|TRBJ1-3|.|TRBD1
TGTGCCAGCAGAGCTACGGACAGGGCTGGAAACACCATATATTTT
CASRATDRAGNTIYF
>TRBV28|TRBJ2-1|.|TRBD1
TGTGCCAGCTTTGGCAGGGGGTTTGAGCAGTTCTTC
CASFGRGFEQFF
>TRBV3-1|TRBJ2-2|few|TRBD2
TGTGCCAGCAGCCCGCAAGGGACTAGCTTCACCGGGGAGCTGTTTTTT
CASSPQGTSFTGELFF
>TRBV20-1|TRBJ2-7|many|.
TGCAGTGCTAGAGATGCCCAGGGGGGCTCCTACGAGCAGTACTTC
CSARDAQGGSYEQYF
>TRBV25-1|TRBJ1-6|.|.
TGTGCCAGCAGTGGGCAGACAGATAATTCACCCCTCCACTTT
CASSGQTDNSPLHF
>TRBV12-3/TRBV12-4|TRBJ2-5|few|.
TGTGCCAGCAGTTACGGCTCCCAAGAGACCCAGTACTTC
CASSYGSQETQYF
>TRBV7-9|TRBJ2-2|many|.
TGTGCCAGCAGCCCCAAGGACACCACCGGGGAGCTGTTTTTT
CASSPKDTTGELFF
>TRBV6-2/TRBV6-3|TRBJ2-7|many|TRBD2
TGTGCCACCAAAACCGGGACTACGGTTGGGGAGCAGTACTTC
CATKTGTTVGEQYF
>TRBV28|TRBJ2-3|few|.
TGTGCCAGCAGTTTACAGGAGCCTAGCACAGATACGCAGTATTTT
CASSLQEPSTDTQYF
>TRBV11-2|TRBJ2-2|.|TRBD2
TGTGCCAGCACCCTAAGGGGACTAGCGGGAGTAACCGGGGAGCTGTTTTTT
CASTLRGLAGVTGELFF
>TRBV5-1|TRBJ2-3|many|TRBD2
TGCGCCAGCAGCCCGGGGACTAGCGGGAGCCGCACAGATACGCAGTATTTT
CASSPGTSGSRTDTQYF
>TRBV9|TRBJ2-5|.|TRBD2
TGTGCCAGCAGCATCGGACTAGCGAAAGAGACCCAGTACTTC
CASSIGLAKETQYF
>TRBV9|TRBJ1-1|few|.
TGTGCCAGCAGCGTACGGCAGGCCTCTGAAGCTTTCTTT
CASSVRQASEAFF
>TRBV6-5|TRBJ2-1|.|TRBD2
TGTGCCAGCAGCCGATGGGGGGGGGAGCAGTTCTTC
CASSRWGGEQFF
>TRBV4-2|TRBJ2-7|few|TRBD2
TGTGCCAGCAGCAGCGGGGCGGAGGCCAACTACGAGCAGTACTTC
CASSSGAEANYEQYF
>TRBV6-2/TRBV6-3|TRBJ1-5|.|.
TGTGCCAGCAGTGGACTGGGCAGGAGCAATCAGCCCCAGCATTTT
CASSGLGRSNQPQHF
>TRBV6-1|TRBJ2-3|many|TRBD1
TGTGCCAGTGCACTGGGACAGGGGGCGGAAGATACGCAGTATTTT
CASALGQGAEDTQYF
>TRBV3-1|TRBJ1-3|few|.
TGTGCCAGCAGCCAAGACGAGGCAGCGAGCTCTGGAAACACCATATATTTT
CASSQDEAASSGNTIYF
>TRBV6-2/TRBV6-3|TRBJ2-5|few|.
TGTGCCAGCAGCCCAGGGGACATAGAGACCCAGTACTTC
CASSPGDIETQYF
>TRBV4-3|TRBJ2-1|.|.
TGCGCCAGCAGCCAAGGCAACCCCCCGGAGCAGTTCTTC
CASSQGNPPEQFF
>TRBV28|TRBJ1-1|.|.
TGTGCCAGCTACCCAAACGTCATGAACACTGAAGCTTTCTTT
CASYPNVMNTEAFF
>TRBV3-1|TRBJ2-1|.|TRBD2
TGTGCCTCCACCCCGGTATTACTAGCGGGTGGCTACAATGAGCAGTTCTTC
CASTPVLLAGGYNEQFF
>TRBV27|TRBJ2-3|.|.
TGTGCCAGCAGTACGACAGGGAGGACCACAGATACGCAGTATTTT
CASSTTGRTTDTQYF
>TRBV4-3|TRBJ2-4|.|.
TGCGCCAGCAGCCAGACAGAAACCTCCGGGACGGATGCCAAAAACATTCAGTACTTC
CASSQTETSGTDAKNIQYF
>TRBV24-1|TRBJ2-7|.|.
TGTGCCACCAGTGACGGACACATCTACGAGCAGTACTTC
CATSDGHIYEQYF
>TRBV4-3|TRBJ2-2|few|.
TGCGCCAGCAGCCAAGATTCGCTAACGGGAGTGATTACCGGGGAGCTGTTTTTT
CASSQDSLTGVITGELFF
>TRBV7-9|TRBJ2-1|many|.
TGTGCCAGCAGCCCCAGGGGTGGCAATGAGCAGTTCTTC
CASSPRGGNEQFF
>TRBV5-1|TRBJ2-1|few|TRBD2
TGCGCCAGCAGCGTCACTAGCGGGTCCAATGAGCAGTTCTTC
CASSVTSGSNEQFF
>TRBV29-1|TRBJ1-1|.|.
TGCAGCACTCAACAGAGGAACACTGAAGCTTTCTTT
CSTQQRNTEAFF
>TRBV12-3/TRBV12-4|TRBJ2-2|.|.
TGTACCAGCAGTTTATTTGTAGGGGGAAATGGTAACACCGGGGAGCTGTTTTTT
CTSSLFVGGNGNTGELFF
>TRBV11-2|TRBJ2-2|.|.
TGTGCCAGCAGCGCTGGACTGACCACCGGGGAGCTGTTTTTT
CASSAGLTTGELFF
>TRBV5-1|TRBJ2-7|many|.
TGCGCCAGCAGCTCGGGTCAATCGAAATACTACGAGCAGTACTTC
CASSSGQSKYYEQYF
>TRBV14|TRBJ2-5|.|.
TGTGCCAGCAGCCAAGATTGGGCCCAAGAGACCCAGTACTTC
CASSQDWAQETQYF
>TRBV6-1|TRBJ1-5|few|TRBD1
TGTTCCCATGGACAGGGAAATCAGCCCCAGCATTTT
CSHGQGNQPQHF
>TRBV11-3|TRBJ2-1|few|TRBD1
TGTGCCAGCAGCTTAGGCAGGCGGACAGGGTTCGATGAGCAGTTCTTC
CASSLGRRTGFDEQFF
>TRBV3-1|TRBJ2-1|.|.
TGTGCCAGCAGCCAAGTAACTCTTTCCTACAATGAGCAGTTCTTC
CASSQVTLSYNEQFF
>TRBV5-1|TRBJ2-7|few|TRBD1
TGCGCCAGCAGCTTGGCAGGGGGCCAGGGCTACGAGCAGTACTTC
CASSLAGGQGYEQYF
>TRBV5-6|TRBJ2-2|.|TRBD2
TGTGCCAGCAGCCGGATAGCGGGGGCCACCGGGGAGCTGTTTTTT
CASSRIAGATGELFF
>TRBV7-8|TRBJ2-2|few|.
TGTGCCAGCAGCTCGAGGGTGGAGACCGGGGAGCTGTTTTTT
CASSSRVETGELFF
>TRBV14|TRBJ2-1|few|.
TGTGCCAGCAGCCCCCGAAACAGATACAATGAGCAGTTCTTC
CASSPRNRYNEQFF
>TRBV9|TRBJ2-1|few|.
TGTGCCAGCAGCCCCGTTCAGGGCCTTTACAATGAGCAGTTCTTC
CASSPVQGLYNEQFF
>TRBV20-1|TRBJ2-1|.|.
TGCAGTGCTGACGGATTGGGGGGCACCTACAATGAGCAGTTCTTC
CSADGLGGTYNEQFF
>TRBV3-1|TRBJ2-7|few|TRBD2
TGTGCCAGCAGCCGGACCTTAGCGGGGGGGCCCCTCGAGCAGTACTTC
CASSRTLAGGPLEQYF
>TRBV12-3/TRBV12-4|TRBJ2-4|few|.
TGTGCCAGCAGTTTAGAGGCGATCCGCAAAAACATTCAGTACTTC
CASSLEAIRKNIQYF
>TRBV7-3|TRBJ2-3|many|TRBD2
TGTGCCAGCAGCTTAGGACTAGACACAGATACGCAGTATTTT
CASSLGLDTDTQYF
>TRBV6-2/TRBV6-3|TRBJ1-2|few|.
TGTGCCAGCAGTTTGGGACAAAAGGGCGCCTTC
CASSLGQKGAF
>TRBV27|TRBJ2-7|.|.
TGTGCCAGCAGTTTATCGATGGGGTCCGAGAGGTACTTC
CASSLSMGSERYF
>TRBV29-1|TRBJ2-7|few|TRBD1
TGCAGCGCTTCCGGGACAGGCCTCCGCGAGCAGTACTTC
CSASGTGLREQYF